A selection of T cell receptor beta chains follows, all from one sample in a study of T cell repertoires and HLA-DP antigens. These receptors lack a known antigen. TCRdb's table, derived via immunoSEQ multiplex PCR, lists solely in-frame clones and lacks some. The sample contains almost 90,000 clones, approximately 86% of which appear only once. Sequencing was performed on CD4+ T cells from PBMCs. The receptor set was obtained from a man aged 45 to 65 in good health and CMV-seronegative. The CDR3 runs from the conserved cysteine through the conserved F or W. A D gene is named only where the DNA matches it firmly. A clone size is listed for some rows: how often the clone was seen (once, few, many), or a class if it is expanded.

>TRBJ2-7|TRBV28|.|.
TGTGCCAGCCGGCCGGGGGAACTAGCTGTTTACGAGCAGTACTTC
CASRPGELAVYEQYF
>TRBJ1-4|TRBV7-9|TRBD1|.
TGTGCCAGCAGCTTTGGGACAGGGGCGAATGAAAAACTGTTTTTT
CASSFGTGANEKLFF
>TRBJ2-7|TRBV29-1|.|once
TGCAGCGTTGCGGACGGTACCTACGAGCAGTACTTC
CSVADGTYEQYF
>TRBJ2-1|TRBV7-9|.|.
TGTGCCAGCAGCTTAATAGGAGGTGAGCAGTTCTTC
CASSLIGGEQFF
>TRBJ2-7|TRBV7-2|TRBD2|once
TGTGCCAGCAGCTTGGGGACTAGCATCTACGAGCAGTACTTC
CASSLGTSIYEQYF
>TRBJ1-1|TRBV11-1|.|.
TGTGCCAGCAGCTTGGCCCAAGAGGCTTTCTTT
CASSLAQEAFF
>TRBJ2-1|TRBV27|TRBD2|.
TGTGCCAGCAGTTCACGGGCAACTTACAGGACCGCACTAGCGGGAGAAGGGAATGAGCAGTTCTTC
CASSSRATYRTALAGEGNEQFF
>TRBJ2-7|TRBV6-1|.|.
TGTGCCAGCAGTGAGTATAGCCGGGGCTCCTACGAGCAGTACTTC
CASSEYSRGSYEQYF
>TRBJ1-4|TRBV6-1|.|.
TGTGCCAGCAAGGAGGGTGGGACTAATGAAAAACTGTTTTTT
CASKEGGTNEKLFF
>TRBJ2-1|TRBV7-5|.|.
TGTGCCAGAAGCCTATTTTCGGGATCTAGCGGGAGCAATAAGGGGCAGTTCTTC
CARSLFSGSSGSNKGQFF